A selection of T cell receptor beta chains follows, all from one sample in a study of memory CD4+ T cells and cytomegalovirus serostatus. Clones were read by immunoSEQ multiplex PCR, and TCRdb kept only the in-frame ones, dropping some. This sample has about 57,000 clones, with roughly 80% found just once. The sequenced sample consisted of memory CD4+ T cells from blood. The receptors here all came from an adult in good health and CMV-seronegative. Each CDR3 is given with its conserved first and last residue. A D gene is named only where the DNA matches it firmly. Clone size is shown for a subset of rows, as once, few, many or a class of expanded clone.

v_call	j_call	d_call	clone_size	cdr3_aa	cdr3_nt
TRBV5-6	TRBJ1-2	NA	NA	CASSSLYGYTF	TGTGCCAGCAGCTCCCTCTATGGCTACACCTTC
TRBV6-1	TRBJ2-5	NA	NA	CASSPRFGAETQYF	TGTGCCAGCAGCCCACGGTTCGGGGCTGAGACCCAGTACTTC
TRBV7-9	TRBJ2-1	TRBD2	NA	CASSLLRRGGDREQFF	TGTGCCAGCAGTCTCCTGAGGCGCGGGGGGGATCGTGAGCAGTTCTTC
TRBV12-5	TRBJ1-1	TRBD1	NA	CASGFLTLIGQEGTEAFF	TGTGCTAGTGGTTTCTTAACCCTAATCGGACAGGAGGGCACTGAAGCTTTCTTT
TRBV30	TRBJ1-4	NA	NA	CAWSVSGNVEKLFF	TGTGCCTGGAGCGTTAGCGGGAACGTTGAAAAACTGTTTTTT
TRBV7-9	TRBJ2-5	TRBD1	NA	CASSLRGPETQYF	TGTGCCAGCAGCTTAAGGGGGCCAGAGACCCAGTACTTC
TRBV28	TRBJ2-1	TRBD2	NA	CASSAGTTALGEQFF	TGTGCCAGCAGTGCCGGGACTACCGCTTTGGGTGAGCAGTTCTTC
TRBV6-1	TRBJ2-2	NA	NA	CASSRTNGELFF	TGTGCCAGCAGTAGGACCAACGGGGAGCTGTTTTTT
TRBV5-6	TRBJ1-1	NA	NA	CASSSDANTEAFF	TGTGCCAGCAGTTCTGACGCGAACACTGAAGCTTTCTTT
TRBV6-1	TRBJ1-5	NA	NA	CASIPQERQPQHF	TGTGCCAGCATCCCACAGGAGAGGCAGCCCCAGCATTTT
TRBV5-6	TRBJ2-5	TRBD1	few	CASSRTGPGETQYF	TGTGCCAGCAGCCGGACAGGTCCCGGGGAGACCCAGTACTTC
TRBV4-2	TRBJ2-2	TRBD2	once	CASSPEVTSGGTGELFF	TGTGCCAGCAGCCCTGAGGTCACTAGCGGGGGGACCGGGGAGCTGTTTTTT
TRBV5-1	TRBJ2-5	TRBD2	few	CASSLRGEEWETQYF	TGCGCCAGCAGCTTGCGGGGGGAGGAGTGGGAGACCCAGTACTTC
TRBV28	TRBJ2-3	NA	NA	CASSLLQDTQYF	TGTGCCAGCAGTTTATTACAAGATACGCAGTATTTT
TRBV27	TRBJ2-5	NA	NA	CASSPRTQYF	TGTGCCAGCAGTCCTCGGACCCAGTACTTC
TRBV5-4	TRBJ2-5	NA	NA	CASSSGPQETQYF	TGTGCCAGCAGCTCGGGGCCTCAAGAGACCCAGTACTTC
TRBV11-2	TRBJ2-1	NA	NA	CASSSIRASLGSYNEQFF	TGTGCCAGCAGCTCGATCCGAGCTAGCTTGGGCTCCTACAATGAGCAGTTCTTC
TRBV2	TRBJ2-2	NA	few	CASIETTNTGELFF	TGTGCCAGCATAGAGACAACGAACACCGGGGAGCTGTTTTTT
TRBV29-1	TRBJ1-2	NA	NA	CSVMTARNYGYTF	TGCAGCGTCATGACGGCGAGGAACTATGGCTACACCTTC
TRBV4-2	TRBJ2-5	TRBD2	NA	CASSSGGRVETQYF	TGTGCCAGCAGCTCGGGGGGGAGGGTAGAGACCCAGTACTTC
TRBV2	TRBJ1-6	NA	NA	CASSVGDRNSPLHF	TGTGCCAGCAGTGTAGGAGACCGCAATTCACCCCTCCACTTT
TRBV7-2	TRBJ2-1	TRBD2	once	CASSHSREGNEQFF	TGTGCCAGCAGCCACTCCCGGGAGGGAAATGAGCAGTTCTTC
TRBV29-1	TRBJ1-1	NA	NA	CSDLAGWDTEAFF	TGCAGCGATCTGGCAGGGTGGGACACTGAAGCTTTCTTT
TRBV19	TRBJ2-1	TRBD1	once	CASSIGQGAGGEQFF	TGTGCCAGTAGTATTGGGCAGGGGGCGGGTGGAGAGCAGTTCTTC
TRBV25-1	TRBJ1-4	NA	NA	CASSEITYTTNEKLFF	TGTGCCAGCAGTGAAATAACCTATACAACTAATGAAAAACTGTTTTTT
TRBV5-1	TRBJ2-3	NA	NA	CASSLGRASPQYF	TGCGCCAGCAGCTTGGGGCGGGCCTCTCCGCAGTATTTT
TRBV7-2	TRBJ2-5	TRBD2	NA	CASSLISGGGQETQYF	TGTGCCAGCAGCTTAATTAGCGGGGGAGGACAAGAGACCCAGTACTTC
TRBV6-5	TRBJ2-1	NA	NA	CASSQGGNNEQFF	TGTGCCAGCAGCCAGGGTGGCAACAATGAGCAGTTCTTC
TRBV15	TRBJ2-1	TRBD2	NA	CATSSGLAPDEQFF	TGTGCCACCAGCAGCGGACTAGCGCCGGATGAGCAGTTCTTC
TRBV7-2	TRBJ2-3	NA	NA	CASSWDSLQADTQYF	TGTGCCAGCAGCTGGGACTCCTTGCAGGCAGATACGCAGTATTTT
TRBV4-1	TRBJ2-4	NA	NA	CASSPGHLQVQYF	TGCGCCAGCAGCCCGGGACACCTTCAAGTTCAGTACTTC
TRBV6-5	TRBJ2-7	NA	NA	CASSPARGGDYEQYF	TGTGCCAGCAGTCCCGCCCGGGGTGGGGATTACGAGCAGTACTTC
TRBV6-1	TRBJ2-1	TRBD2	NA	CASSEAGGRGEQFF	TGTGCCAGCAGTGAAGCGGGCGGGAGAGGTGAGCAGTTCTTC
TRBV29-1	TRBJ2-3	TRBD1	NA	CSVEGQFTDTQYF	TGCAGCGTTGAGGGACAGTTCACAGATACGCAGTATTTT
TRBV6-5	TRBJ1-1	NA	NA	CASSYMGQGEEAFF	TGTGCCAGCAGTTACATGGGCCAGGGAGAAGAAGCTTTCTTT
TRBV7-8	TRBJ2-5	TRBD1	NA	CASSLPTGGQGSRETQYF	TGTGCCAGCAGCTTACCGACGGGGGGACAGGGTAGTCGTGAGACCCAGTACTTC
TRBV4-1	TRBJ2-5	NA	NA	CASSQVVGGPETQYF	TGCGCCAGCAGCCAAGTGGTAGGGGGTCCCGAGACCCAGTACTTC
TRBV15	TRBJ1-2	NA	NA	CATSRPGINYGYTF	TGTGCCACCAGCCGCCCGGGGATCAACTATGGCTACACCTTC
TRBV28	TRBJ2-7	TRBD2	NA	CASSTVVAGGGYEQYF	TGTGCCAGCAGCACGGTGGTGGCGGGAGGTGGCTACGAGCAGTACTTC
TRBV6-5	TRBJ1-1	TRBD1	NA	CASNQQGPQNTEAFF	TGTGCCAGCAATCAACAGGGGCCCCAAAACACTGAAGCTTTCTTT
TRBV28	TRBJ1-2	NA	NA	CASSPYSMVGYGYTF	TGTGCCAGCAGTCCGTACAGTATGGTGGGCTATGGCTACACCTTC
TRBV6-6	TRBJ2-3	TRBD2	NA	CASSYSPGGEVDTQYF	TGTGCCAGCAGTTACTCACCGGGGGGGGAGGTAGATACGCAGTATTTT
TRBV4-1	TRBJ1-1	NA	NA	CASSQGGGVNTEAFF	TGCGCCAGCAGCCAAGGAGGGGGAGTGAACACTGAAGCTTTCTTT
TRBV2	TRBJ2-3	TRBD1	NA	CASRVQGGPTDTQYF	TGTGCCAGCAGGGTACAGGGGGGCCCCACAGATACGCAGTATTTT
TRBV7-9	TRBJ2-2	NA	NA	CASSLAGAVTGELFF	TGTGCCAGCAGCTTAGCGGGGGCCGTCACCGGGGAGCTGTTTTTT
TRBV7-2	TRBJ2-7	NA	NA	CASSLAVSYEQYF	TGTGCCAGCAGCTTAGCCGTCTCCTACGAGCAGTACTTC
TRBV5-8	TRBJ2-5	TRBD2	NA	CASSWVAGVGETQYF	TGTGCCAGCAGCTGGGTAGCGGGAGTAGGTGAGACCCAGTACTTC
TRBV6-1	TRBJ2-3	TRBD1	NA	CASSESLGTASTDTQYF	TGTGCCAGCAGTGAAAGCCTGGGGACAGCTAGCACAGATACGCAGTATTTT
TRBV27	TRBJ1-1	NA	NA	CASSSQRSEAFF	TGTGCCAGCAGTTCTCAGCGTAGTGAAGCTTTCTTT
TRBV9	TRBJ2-3	NA	once	CASSSRDRTDTQYF	TGTGCCAGCAGCTCCCGGGACCGCACAGATACGCAGTATTTT
TRBV10-3	TRBJ1-5	NA	once	CAIGEAPQHF	TGTGCCATCGGCGAGGCGCCCCAGCATTTT
TRBV7-9	TRBJ2-5	TRBD1	once	CASSLGDRGLQETQYF	TGTGCCAGCAGCTTAGGGGACAGGGGGCTGCAAGAGACCCAGTACTTC
TRBV18	TRBJ2-7	TRBD2	NA	CASSPLPGTSGSVAEQYF	TGTGCCAGCTCACCTCTACCCGGGACTAGCGGGAGCGTCGCCGAGCAGTACTTC
TRBV7-2	TRBJ1-2	NA	NA	CASSPSWTQHGYTF	TGTGCCAGCAGTCCTTCTTGGACACAGCATGGCTACACCTTC
TRBV19	TRBJ1-5	NA	NA	CASSMGRSGNQPQHF	TGTGCCAGTAGTATGGGGCGGTCCGGCAATCAGCCCCAGCATTTT
TRBV27	TRBJ2-1	NA	NA	CASSLESPYNEQFF	TGTGCCAGCAGTTTAGAGTCGCCATACAATGAGCAGTTCTTC
TRBV29-1	TRBJ2-1	NA	NA	CSAPGEWNELFF	TGCAGCGCCCCGGGGGAATGGAATGAGTTGTTCTTC
TRBV7-9	TRBJ2-7	NA	NA	CASSLGTLGHEQYF	TGTGCCAGCAGCTTAGGGACCCTCGGACACGAGCAGTACTTC
TRBV6-5	TRBJ2-7	TRBD2	NA	CASSASGGGYEQYF	TGTGCCAGCAGTGCAAGCGGGGGGGGCTACGAGCAGTACTTC
TRBV6-6	TRBJ1-5	NA	NA	CASRGPYSNQPQHF	TGTGCCAGCAGAGGGCCGTATAGCAATCAGCCCCAGCATTTT